This TCR beta chain was sequenced for a study of identical twins. Germline values: CDR1 ENHRY, CDR2 SYGVKD. CDR3 length equals 19 residues. Trimming cost V 0 bases and J 1 base; bases outside gene matches: 7. The study's findings and limits: Compared with models, monozygotic twins showed more out-of-frame TCR alpha sharing. These conclusions were based on statistical analysis (cross-sectional, not following the same donors). The abundant beta clonotypes from cord blood had fewer insertions, and memory repertoires had none of this.

cDNA carried unique molecular identifiers, and a universal primer site was added by template switching. Each CDR3 protein gets one entry after TCRdb re-called the 5' RACE reads with MiXCR. The sample lists approximately 1.8 million distinct CDR3 sequences, less than 35% seen once, with less than 0.35% in the top ten. This clonotype was seen only a few times. The antigen remains undetermined. The chain combines TRBV10-3 with TRBJ2-4; 12 bases map to TRBD2. The sample was cord blood. The sequence was obtained from a newborn girl in good health. The CDR3 sequence: CAISESVSGTSGAKNIQYF. The CDR3 nucleotides are TGTGCCATCAGTGAGTCGGTTTCCGGGACTAGCGGGGCCAAAAACATTCAGTACTTC.